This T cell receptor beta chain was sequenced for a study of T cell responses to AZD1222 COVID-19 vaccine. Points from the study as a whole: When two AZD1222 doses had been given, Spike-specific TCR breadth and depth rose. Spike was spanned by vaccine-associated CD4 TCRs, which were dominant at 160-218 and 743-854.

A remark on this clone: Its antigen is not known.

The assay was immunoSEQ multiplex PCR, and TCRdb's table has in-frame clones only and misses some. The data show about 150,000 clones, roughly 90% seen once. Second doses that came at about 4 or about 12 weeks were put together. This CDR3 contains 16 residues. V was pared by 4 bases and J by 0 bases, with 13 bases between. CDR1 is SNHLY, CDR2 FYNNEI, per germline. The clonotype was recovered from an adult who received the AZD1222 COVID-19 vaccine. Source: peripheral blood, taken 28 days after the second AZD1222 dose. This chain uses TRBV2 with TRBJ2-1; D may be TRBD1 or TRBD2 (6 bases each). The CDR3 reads CASSALGGRSYNEQFF. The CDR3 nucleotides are TGTGCCAGCAGTGCCTTGGGGGGCCGCTCCTACAATGAGCAGTTCTTC.